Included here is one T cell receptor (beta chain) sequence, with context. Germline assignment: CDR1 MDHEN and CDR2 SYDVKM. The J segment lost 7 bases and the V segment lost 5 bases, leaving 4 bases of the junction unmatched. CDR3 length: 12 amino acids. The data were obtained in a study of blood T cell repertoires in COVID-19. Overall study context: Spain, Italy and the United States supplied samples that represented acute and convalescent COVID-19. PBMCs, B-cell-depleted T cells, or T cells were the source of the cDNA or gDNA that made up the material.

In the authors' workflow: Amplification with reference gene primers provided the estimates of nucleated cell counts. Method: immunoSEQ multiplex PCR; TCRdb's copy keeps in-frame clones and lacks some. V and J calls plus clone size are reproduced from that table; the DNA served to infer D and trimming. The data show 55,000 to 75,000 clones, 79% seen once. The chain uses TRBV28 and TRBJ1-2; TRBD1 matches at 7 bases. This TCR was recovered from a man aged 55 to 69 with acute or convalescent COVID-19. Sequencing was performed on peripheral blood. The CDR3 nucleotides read TGTGCCAGCAGTCCGACAGGGTTTGGCTACACCTTC. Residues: CASSPTGFGYTF.